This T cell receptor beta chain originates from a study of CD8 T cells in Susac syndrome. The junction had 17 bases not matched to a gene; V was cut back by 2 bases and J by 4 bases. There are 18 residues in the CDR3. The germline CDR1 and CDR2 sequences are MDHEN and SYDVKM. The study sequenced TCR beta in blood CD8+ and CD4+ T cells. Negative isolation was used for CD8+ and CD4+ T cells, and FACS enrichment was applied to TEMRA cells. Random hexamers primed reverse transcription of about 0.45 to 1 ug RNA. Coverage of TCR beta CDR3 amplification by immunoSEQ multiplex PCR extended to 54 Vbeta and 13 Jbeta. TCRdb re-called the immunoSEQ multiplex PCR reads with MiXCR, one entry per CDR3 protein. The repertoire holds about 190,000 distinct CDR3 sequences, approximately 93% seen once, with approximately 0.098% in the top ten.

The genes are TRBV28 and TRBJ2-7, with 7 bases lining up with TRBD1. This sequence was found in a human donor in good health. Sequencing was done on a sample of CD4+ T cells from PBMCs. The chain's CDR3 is CASSLGVPLDRPKYEQYF. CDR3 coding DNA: TGTGCCAGCAGTTTAGGTGTCCCTCTGGACAGGCCAAAATACGAGCAGTACTTC.